This TCR beta chain emerged from a study of blood T cell repertoires in COVID-19. Turning to the study itself: Whether acute or convalescent, the COVID-19 samples came from the United States, Italy and Spain. PBMCs, B-cell-depleted T cells, or T cells provided the cDNA or gDNA that made up the material.

Germline CDR1 reads LGHDT; CDR2 reads YNNKEL (reference sequence). The V end lost 5 bases, the J end lost 4 bases, and 14 bases lay between the germline ends. This CDR3 comprises 14 residues. In the authors' methods: Quantification of nucleated cells was approximated via reference gene primer amplification. Generated by immunoSEQ multiplex PCR, the TCRdb table keeps only in-frame clones and is missing some. V, J and clone size are those of that table, while D and trimming were read from the DNA. This repertoire shows roughly 160,000 clones, 70% to 90% found once; its top ten account for 1% to 1.2%. The chain couples TRBV3-1 (or the pseudogene TRBV3-2) to TRBJ1-1, with D tentatively TRBD1 (5 bases). This clonotype was sampled from a man aged 35 to 55 with acute or convalescent COVID-19. The material sequenced was peripheral blood. DNA for the CDR3: TGTGCCAGCAGCTACCTGGGGGGGGGCACTGAAGCTTTCTTT. This gives the protein CASSYLGGGTEAFF.